A selection of T cell receptor beta chains follows, all from one sample in a study of T cells after yellow fever vaccination. TCRdb re-derived calls from the 5' RACE reads in MiXCR, one entry per CDR3 protein. The top ten hold roughly 3% of the sample, which has over 150,000 distinct CDR3 sequences, roughly 6.4% seen once. Sequenced material: CD4+ T cells sorted from PBMCs, taken on the day of the first yellow fever vaccination. Receptors originate from a man younger than 35 who received the YFV17D yellow fever vaccine. Each CDR3 is given with its conserved first and last residue. Fields, in order: V gene, J gene, CDR3 protein.

v_gene: TRBV7-8; j_gene: TRBJ2-5; CDR3aa: CASSLPGNQETQYF
v_gene: TRBV2; j_gene: TRBJ1-2; CDR3aa: CASSYHLAGQYGYTF
v_gene: TRBV29-1; j_gene: TRBJ1-2; CDR3aa: CSVKDFKLSGAPYGYTF
v_gene: TRBV18; j_gene: TRBJ1-1; CDR3aa: CASCGEHGTEAFF
v_gene: TRBV12-3/TRBV12-4; j_gene: TRBJ2-3; CDR3aa: CASSLKTLPTDTQYF
v_gene: TRBV4-3; j_gene: TRBJ1-6; CDR3aa: CASSQDAAYNSPLHF
v_gene: TRBV27; j_gene: TRBJ2-2; CDR3aa: CASFGGKVVGYTGELFF
v_gene: TRBV7-9; j_gene: TRBJ1-2; CDR3aa: CASSSNNGLNNYGYTF
v_gene: TRBV7-6; j_gene: TRBJ2-1; CDR3aa: CASSLEGRTYNEQFF
v_gene: TRBV4-1; j_gene: TRBJ1-6; CDR3aa: CASSPPIEPGSPLHF
v_gene: TRBV18; j_gene: TRBJ2-3; CDR3aa: CASSTDSPQYF
v_gene: TRBV28; j_gene: TRBJ2-3; CDR3aa: CATSKGGHRGTDTQYF
v_gene: TRBV6-5; j_gene: TRBJ2-1; CDR3aa: CASSYGREQFF
v_gene: TRBV7-3; j_gene: TRBJ2-5; CDR3aa: CASSLNYAETQYF
v_gene: TRBV7-2; j_gene: TRBJ1-6; CDR3aa: CASSLMGQSSYNSPLHF
v_gene: TRBV11-2; j_gene: TRBJ2-7; CDR3aa: CASSLLGGTPSSYEQYF
v_gene: TRBV20-1; j_gene: TRBJ2-1; CDR3aa: CSASSSGAYNEQFF
v_gene: TRBV7-2; j_gene: TRBJ1-6; CDR3aa: CASTMTGGSYNSPLHF
v_gene: TRBV5-1; j_gene: TRBJ1-4; CDR3aa: CASSLAPDEKLFF
v_gene: TRBV6-5; j_gene: TRBJ1-5; CDR3aa: CASQGLYSNQPQHF
v_gene: TRBV7-9; j_gene: TRBJ1-1; CDR3aa: CASSTQIGNTEAFF
v_gene: TRBV12-3/TRBV12-4; j_gene: TRBJ1-1; CDR3aa: CASRGQTLNTEAFF
v_gene: TRBV7-2; j_gene: TRBJ1-2; CDR3aa: CASSFRGRGYTF